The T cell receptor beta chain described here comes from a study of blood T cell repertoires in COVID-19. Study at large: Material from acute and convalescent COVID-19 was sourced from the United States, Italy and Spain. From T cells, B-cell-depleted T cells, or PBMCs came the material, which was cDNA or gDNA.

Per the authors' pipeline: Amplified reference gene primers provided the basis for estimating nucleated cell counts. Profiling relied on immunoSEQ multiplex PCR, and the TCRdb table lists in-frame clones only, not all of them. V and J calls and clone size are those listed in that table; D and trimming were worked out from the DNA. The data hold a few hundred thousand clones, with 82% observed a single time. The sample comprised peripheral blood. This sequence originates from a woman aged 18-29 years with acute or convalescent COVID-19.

CDR3 region: CASSVGGGFPDTQYF. CDR3 coding DNA: TGTGCCAGCAGCGTAGGAGGTGGATTTCCGGATACGCAGTATTTT. This sequence joins TRBV9 and TRBJ2-3; D not resolved. Germline V CDR1 and CDR2: SGDLS, YYNGEE. Trimming cost V 0 bases and J 6 bases, with 14 bases left between them. The CDR3 sequence is 15 residues long. Complete variable domain (other parts from reference TRBV9 and TRBJ2-3): DSGVTQTPKHLITATGQRVTLRCSPRSGDLSVYWYQQSLDQGLQFLIQYYNGEERAKGNILERFSAQQFPDLHSELNLSSLELGDSALYFCASSVGGGFPDTQYFGPGTRLTVL.